These 21 T cell receptor beta chains were all obtained from the same sample, sequenced in a study of T cells in Graves' hyperthyroidism and ophthalmopathy. What was amplified from RNA transcripts were TCR beta CDR3 regions. Researchers ran a first-round RT-PCR on the TCR CDR3 using the HTBI primer set. MiXCR, run by TCRdb on the multiplex PCR reads, gives a single entry per CDR3 protein. The sample yields about 520,000 distinct CDR3 sequences, 20% seen once. The sequencing sample was made of blood. These receptors all come from a man between 18 and 29 years old with Graves' hyperthyroidism.

The rearrangement joins TRBV7-9 to TRBJ2-2; D unclear. Germline lookup yields CDR1 SEHNR and CDR2 FQNEAQ (reference sequence). V lost 1 base to trimming and J lost 4 bases, with 10 bases between them. This CDR3 region has 15 residues. This chain's CDR3 is CASSLGRSPTGELFF. In nucleotides, the CDR3 is TGTGCCAGCAGCTTAGGCAGGTCCCCCACCGGGGAGCTGTTTTTT.

This clonotype has ten or more counts. The V gene is TRBV12-3 or TRBV12-4, the J gene TRBJ1-2; D is possibly TRBD1 (5 bases). Trimming cost V 3 bases and J 0 bases, with 11 bases left between them. The CDR3 has 15 residues. In nucleotides, the CDR3 is TGTGCCAGCAGTTTGTCAGGGAGAACTAACTATGGCTACACCTTC. It translates to CASSLSGRTNYGYTF.

This clonotype has a single count. The genes are TRBV11-2 and TRBJ1-1; a possible D gene is TRBD1 (6 bases). Germline V gene data show CDR1 as SGHAT and CDR2 as FQNNGV. The V and J ends lost 6 bases and 4 bases respectively, with 15 bases between them. The CDR3 has 14 residues. The CDR3 here is CASSPYREVTEAFF. DNA of the CDR3: TGTGCCAGCAGTCCATACAGGGAGGTCACTGAAGCTTTCTTT.

In its sample, this clonotype was seen many times. This chain joins TRBV6-1 and TRBJ2-7; D possibly matches TRBD1 or TRBD2 (6 bases each). The V end was cut by 6 bases, the J end by 5 bases, with 17 bases between. The CDR3 has 14 residues. Per the germline V gene, CDR1 is MNHNS and CDR2 is SASEGT. The CDR3 coding sequence is TGTGCCAGCAGGAGGGGGGATTCTCGTGACGAGCAGTACTTC. Its translation: CASRRGDSRDEQYF.

This clonotype has more than one count but fewer than ten. This chain connects TRBV19 to TRBJ1-1; 7 bases map to TRBD1. This CDR3 region has 16 residues. Germline-derived CDR1 and CDR2 are LNHDA and SQIVND (reference sequence). V was clipped by 1 base and J by 2 bases; unmatched bases: 7. The DNA of the CDR3 is TGTGCCAGTAGTATAGTCCCACAGGGGACAAACACTGAAGCTTTCTTT. It codes for CASSIVPQGTNTEAFF. The variable domain in full, completed from reference TRBV19 and TRBJ1-1, reads DGGITQSPKYLFRKEGQNVTLSCEQNLNHDAMYWYRQDPGQGLRLIYYSQIVNDFQKGDIAEGYSVSREKKESFPLTVTSAQKNPTAFYLCASSIVPQGTNTEAFFGQGTRLTVV.

This chain uses TRBV28 with TRBJ1-2, with D possibly matching TRBD1 (6 bases). CDR3 length: 18 residues. V was trimmed by 1 base and J by 1 base, leaving 19 bases between them. Germline lookup yields CDR1 MDHEN and CDR2 SYDVKM. CDR3 protein: CASSLFFKGGQVNYGYTF. The CDR3 DNA sequence: TGTGCCAGCAGTTTATTTTTCAAGGGGGGTCAGGTTAACTATGGCTACACCTTC.

This clonotype was recorded many times. V usage is TRBV28 and J usage is TRBJ1-1; unclear D gene. The germline V and J ends were trimmed by 1 base and 1 base, with 7 bases remaining between them. In germline, CDR1 is MDHEN, CDR2 SYDVKM. This CDR3 contains 14 residues. The CDR3 DNA is TGTGCCAGCAGTTTATATACAGCGAACACTGAAGCTTTCTTT. Residues: CASSLYTANTEAFF. Full variable domain (rest looked up from reference TRBV28 and TRBJ1-1): DVKVTQSSRYLVKRTGEKVFLECVQDMDHENMFWYRQDPGLGLRLIYFSYDVKMKEKGDIPEGYSVSREKKERFSLILESASTNQTSMYLCASSLYTANTEAFFGQGTRLTVV.

This clonotype was counted only a few times. The rearrangement uses TRBV12-3 or TRBV12-4 and TRBJ2-6, with 11 positions matching TRBD2. V trimming: 6 bases; J trimming: 0 bases; junction bases outside the gene matches: 7. This CDR3 has 18 amino acids. CDR3 protein: CASSSPTSGDSGANVLTF. The DNA of the CDR3 is TGTGCCAGCAGCTCCCCGACTAGCGGGGACTCTGGGGCCAACGTCCTGACTTTC.

At least ten counts were recorded for this clonotype. This rearrangement joins TRBV12-3 or TRBV12-4 to TRBJ1-5; D is ambiguous. CDR3 size: 15 residues. V lost 2 bases and J 0 bases, leaving 8 bases between the germline ends. CDR3 DNA: TGTGCCAGCAGTTTACATGTCAATAGCAATCAGCCCCAGCATTTT. It yields the protein CASSLHVNSNQPQHF.

With regard to this clonotype: A read error is possible here, since a much larger clone lies one base away. The V call is TRBV28, the J call TRBJ2-7, with D hard to call. Germline-derived CDR1 and CDR2 are MDHEN and SYDVKM. There are 14 residues in the CDR3. Trimming stripped 8 bases from V and 0 bases from J, with 14 bases between. This chain's CDR3 is CASCYPPRSYEQYF. CDR3 DNA: TGTGCCAGCTGTTATCCCCCCCGCTCCTACGAGCAGTACTTC.

In its sample, this clonotype was seen a few times. The CDR3 DNA sequence: TGCGCCAGCGGGAGTCTGACAGATACGCAGTATTTT. Amino acid sequence: CASGSLTDTQYF. V usage is TRBV10-1 and J usage is TRBJ2-3; perhaps TRBD2 as D (5 bases). The ends were cut back, 8 bases at V and 3 bases at J, with 9 bases in the middle. The CDR3 spans 12 residues. Germline V gives CDR1 WNHNN, CDR2 SYGVQD (reference sequence).

This clonotype was seen repeatedly, ten times or more. The chain links TRBV7-8 to TRBJ2-7; D uncertain. V shed 2 bases and J shed 5 bases, with 4 bases lying between them. The germline V gene has CDR1 SGHVS and CDR2 FQNEAQ. CDR3 size: 11 residues. CDR3 nucleotide sequence: TGTGCCAGCAGCTTATACCACGAGCAGTACTTC. This encodes CASSLYHEQYF.

This clonotype was found many times. This chain joins TRBV30 and TRBJ1-3; 9 bases are shared with TRBD1. The germline CDR1 and CDR2 sequences are GTSNPN and SVGIG (reference sequence). The V and J ends lost 2 bases and 6 bases, in that order; junction bases with no gene match: 8. The CDR3 length is 15 residues. CDR3 amino acids: CAWSFGTGRTNTIYF. The CDR3 DNA reads as TGTGCCTGGAGTTTCGGGACAGGGCGGACAAACACCATATATTTT. Looking up the rest from reference TRBV30 and TRBJ1-3 gives the full variable domain: SQTIHQWPATLVQPVGSPLSLECTVEGTSNPNLYWYRQAAGRGLQLLFYSVGIGQISSEVPQNLSASRPQDRQFILSSKKLLLSDSGFYLCAWSFGTGRTNTIYFGEGSWLTVV.

In its sample, this clonotype was seen many times. The rearrangement uses TRBV6-2 or TRBV6-3 and TRBJ1-5, with unresolved D. There are 17 residues in the CDR3. The V end lost 2 bases, the J end lost 0 bases, and 14 bases lay between the germline ends. CDR1 is MNHEY, CDR2 SVGEGT, per germline. The CDR3 DNA reads TGTGCCAGCAGTTACACGGGTGTGGGTTATAGCAATCAGCCCCAGCATTTT. This sequence encodes CASSYTGVGYSNQPQHF.

The V call is TRBV3-1, the J call TRBJ2-7; D may be TRBD1 or TRBD2 (6 bases each). This CDR3 spans 15 amino acids. CDR1 and CDR2 (germline): LGHDT, YNNKEL (reference sequence). V dropped 1 base and J dropped 4 bases, with 14 bases sitting between them. The CDR3 region is CASSQVRRGGYEQYF. The CDR3 region has the DNA TGTGCCAGCAGCCAAGTCCGCAGGGGAGGATACGAGCAGTACTTC.

The rearrangement uses TRBV20-1 and TRBJ2-5; D is perhaps TRBD1 (6 bases). Germline V gene sequence: CDR1 DFQATT, CDR2 SNEGSKA (reference sequence). Trimming cost V 2 bases and J 4 bases, with 14 bases left between them. CDR3 length equals 14 residues. CDR3 sequence (DNA): TGCAGTGCTAGACCGGGACAAGTCCGAGAGACCCAGTACTTC. Its protein product is CSARPGQVRETQYF.

This clonotype was counted ten times or more. The chain recombines TRBV6-1 with TRBJ2-5; no clear D. The CDR3 covers 17 residues. Germline assignment: CDR1 MNHNS and CDR2 SASEGT. Trimming removed 2 bases from V and 1 base from J, with 17 bases in between. CDR3 residues: CASSESPRLVAQETQYF. The CDR3 region has the DNA TGTGCCAGCAGTGAAAGCCCGCGTCTAGTCGCCCAAGAGACCCAGTACTTC.

This clonotype was counted many times. The chain uses TRBV6-1 and TRBJ2-5; D is uncertain. The germline gives CDR1 MNHNS, CDR2 SASEGT. V was clipped by 6 bases and J by 6 bases, with 11 bases between them. The CDR3 consists of 12 residues. The CDR3 protein is CASSADAQTQYF. The CDR3, as DNA: TGTGCCAGCAGCGCCGATGCCCAGACCCAGTACTTC.

There are many counts of this clonotype. The rearrangement uses TRBV28 and TRBJ2-7; possibly TRBD2 for D (6 bases). The CDR3 runs 12 residues. The V and J ends lost 8 bases and 7 bases respectively, with 15 bases between them. From germline, CDR1 is MDHEN and CDR2 SYDVKM. The CDR3 DNA reads TGTGCCAGCGGGACGGGACTGAGGGAGCAGTACTTC. Translating it yields CASGTGLREQYF.

This clonotype was observed a few times. A much more abundant neighbour one base away suggests this may be a read error. V gene TRBV19 combines with J gene TRBJ2-2, with a tentative D call TRBD2 (5 bases). This CDR3 has 13 amino acids. The germline gives CDR1 LNHDA, CDR2 SQIVND (reference sequence). In DNA form, the CDR3 reads TGTGCCAGTAGTATAGGTGCCAACGGGGAGCTGTTGTTT. It yields the protein CASSIGANGELLF.

This clonotype has a count of ten or more. V and J are TRBV4-1 and TRBJ2-5; a possible D gene is TRBD1 (6 bases). Deletions cut 4 bases from V and 3 bases from J, with 9 bases between. CDR3 length: 13 amino acids. Germline CDR1 is MGHRA and CDR2 is YSYEKL. CDR3 in amino acids: CASSRTVEETQYF. The CDR3 DNA reads TGCGCCAGCAGCCGGACAGTGGAAGAGACCCAGTACTTC.